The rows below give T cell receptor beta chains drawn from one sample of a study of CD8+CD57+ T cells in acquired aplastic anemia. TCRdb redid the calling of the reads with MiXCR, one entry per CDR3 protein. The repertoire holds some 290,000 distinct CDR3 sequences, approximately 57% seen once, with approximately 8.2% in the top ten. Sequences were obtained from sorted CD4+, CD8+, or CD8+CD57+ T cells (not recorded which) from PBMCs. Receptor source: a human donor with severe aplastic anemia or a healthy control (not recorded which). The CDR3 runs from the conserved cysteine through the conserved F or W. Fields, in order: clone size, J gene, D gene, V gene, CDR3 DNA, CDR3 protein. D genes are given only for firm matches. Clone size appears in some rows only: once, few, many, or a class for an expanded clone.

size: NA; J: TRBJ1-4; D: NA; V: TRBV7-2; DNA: TGTGCCAGCAGCTTAGGTCGTCGACTAGCGGGGGTTTCGGCAACTAATGAAAAACTGTTTTTT; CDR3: CASSLGRRLAGVSATNEKLFF
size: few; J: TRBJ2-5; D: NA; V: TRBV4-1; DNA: TGCGCCAGCAGCCAAGATCCAGGGGCGTGGGAGACCCAGTACTTC; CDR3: CASSQDPGAWETQYF
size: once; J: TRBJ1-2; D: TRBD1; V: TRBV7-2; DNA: TGTGGCAGCAGCTTTGACCAGGGGGTAAACTATGGCTACGCCTTC; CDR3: CGSSFDQGVNYGYAF
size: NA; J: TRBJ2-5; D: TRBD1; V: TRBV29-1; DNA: TGCAGCGGGGGAACAGGGGCGTACCAAGAGACCCAGTACTTC; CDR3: CSGGTGAYQETQYF
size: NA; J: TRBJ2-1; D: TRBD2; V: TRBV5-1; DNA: TGCGCCAGCAGCTTGGTTAGCGGGACCTACGAGCAGTTCTTC; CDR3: CASSLVSGTYEQFF
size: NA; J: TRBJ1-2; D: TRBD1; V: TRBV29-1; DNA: TGCAGCGCCCAGGACAGGGGGACCTATGGCTACACCTTC; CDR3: CSAQDRGTYGYTF
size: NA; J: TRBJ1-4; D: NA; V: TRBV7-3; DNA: TGTGCCAGCATCATTTTGGGCCCGTGGCCTCGTCAGGGAAAACTGTTTTTT; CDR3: CASIILGPWPRQGKLFF
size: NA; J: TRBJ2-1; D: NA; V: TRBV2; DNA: TGTGCCAGCAGTGAATTTGGGGCAAACGAGCAGTTCTTC; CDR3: CASSEFGANEQFF
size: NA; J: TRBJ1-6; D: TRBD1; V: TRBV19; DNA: TGTGCCAGTATGGGGACAGGGGGGCATTCACCCCTCCACTTT; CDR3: CASMGTGGHSPLHF
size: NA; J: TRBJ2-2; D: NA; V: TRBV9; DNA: TGTGCCAGCAGCGCCTACAACACCGGGGAGCTGTTTTTT; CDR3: CASSAYNTGELFF
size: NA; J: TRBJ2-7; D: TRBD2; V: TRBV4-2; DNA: TGTGCCAGCAGCCAAGAAGTGGGAAGCGGGGCTTACGAGCAGTACTTC; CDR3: CASSQEVGSGAYEQYF
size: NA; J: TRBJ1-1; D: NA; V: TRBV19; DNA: TGTGCCAGTATCCCCCTCGACGGGCCCAGGACTGAAGCTTTCTTT; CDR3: CASIPLDGPRTEAFF
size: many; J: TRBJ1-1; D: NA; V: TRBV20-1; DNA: TGCAGTGCTGGGAACAGAGCTTTCTTT; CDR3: CSAGNRAFF
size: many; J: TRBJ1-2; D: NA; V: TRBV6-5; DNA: TGTGCCAGCAGTTACGGGGGGGAAGGCTACACCTTC; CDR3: CASSYGGEGYTF
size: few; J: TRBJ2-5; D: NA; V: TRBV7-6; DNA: TGTGCCAGCAGCTCCTCCTTAACCTCAGAGACCCAGTACTTC; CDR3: CASSSSLTSETQYF
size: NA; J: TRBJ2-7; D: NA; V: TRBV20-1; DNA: TGCAGTGCTAGAGCCCGTTACCAAGACGAGCAGTACTTC; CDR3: CSARARYQDEQYF
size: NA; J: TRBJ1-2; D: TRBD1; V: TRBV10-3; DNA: TGTGCCATCAGTGAGGGGACAGACTTTGGGTATGGCTACACCTTC; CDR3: CAISEGTDFGYGYTF
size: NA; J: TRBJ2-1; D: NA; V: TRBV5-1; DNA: TGCGCCAGCAGCTTAATAAGCGCCACCAATGAGCAGTTCTTC; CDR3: CASSLISATNEQFF
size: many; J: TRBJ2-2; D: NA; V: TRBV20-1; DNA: TGCAGTGCTAGGGCCCCCCAAGGTCGGCTGTTTTTT; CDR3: CSARAPQGRLFF
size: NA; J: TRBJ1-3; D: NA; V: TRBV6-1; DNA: TGTGCCAGCATGGATTGGGGGCAAGACTCTGGAAACACCATATATTTT; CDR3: CASMDWGQDSGNTIYF
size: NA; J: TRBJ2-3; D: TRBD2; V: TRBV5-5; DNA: TGTGCCAGCAGCTTGTTAGCGGGAGCCGATACGCAGTATTTT; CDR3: CASSLLAGADTQYF
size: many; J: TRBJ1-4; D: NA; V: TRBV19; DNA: TGTGCCAGTAGCAAACAGGATGAAAAACTGTTTTTT; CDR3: CASSKQDEKLFF
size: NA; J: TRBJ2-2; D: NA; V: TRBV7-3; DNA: TGTGCCAGCAGCTTAAAGGTAGGCGGGAACACCGGGGAGCTGTTTTTT; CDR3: CASSLKVGGNTGELFF
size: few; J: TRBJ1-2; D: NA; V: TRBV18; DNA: TGTGCCAGCTCACCTTTCCGGGACAATAACGGCTACACCTTC; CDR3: CASSPFRDNNGYTF
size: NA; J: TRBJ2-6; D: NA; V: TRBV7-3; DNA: TGTGCCAGCAGCTTAACGGGGGGCAGGGACTTCTCTGGGGCCAACGTCCTGACTTTC; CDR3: CASSLTGGRDFSGANVLTF
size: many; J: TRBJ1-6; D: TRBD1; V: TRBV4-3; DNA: TGCGCCAGCAGCCTCGACAGGGGGACTTCACCCCTCCACTTT; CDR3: CASSLDRGTSPLHF
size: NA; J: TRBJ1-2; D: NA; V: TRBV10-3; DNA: TGTGCCATCAGGGAGTTGACGGACTATGGCTACACCTTC; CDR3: CAIRELTDYGYTF
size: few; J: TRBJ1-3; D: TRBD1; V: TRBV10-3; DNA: TGTGCCATCAACCCGACAGGGACTGGAAACACCATATATTTT; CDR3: CAINPTGTGNTIYF
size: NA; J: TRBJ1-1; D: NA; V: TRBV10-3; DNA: TGTGCCATCAGTGGCGGGGGCGGAACTGAAGCTTTCTTT; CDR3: CAISGGGGTEAFF
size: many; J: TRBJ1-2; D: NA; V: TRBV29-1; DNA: TGCAGCGTTGCCCCCGACAGCCTCACCCGGTATGGCTACACCTTC; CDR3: CSVAPDSLTRYGYTF
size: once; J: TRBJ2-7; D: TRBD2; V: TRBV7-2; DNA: TGTGCCAGCAGCCCCTTTGCTAGCGGGAACTACGAGCAGTACTTC; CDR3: CASSPFASGNYEQYF
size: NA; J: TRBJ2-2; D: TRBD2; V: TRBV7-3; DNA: TGTGCCAGCAAGACTAGCGGGAGGCCGTTTGCCGGGGAGCTGTTTTTT; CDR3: CASKTSGRPFAGELFF
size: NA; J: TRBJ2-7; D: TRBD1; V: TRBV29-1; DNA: TGCAGCGTGCCCGGGACAGGTTTCTACGAGCAGAACTTC; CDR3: CSVPGTGFYEQNF
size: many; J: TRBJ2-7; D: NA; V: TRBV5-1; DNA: TGCGCCAGCAGCCGAGGATCAGGGACCAATTACGAGCAGTACTTC; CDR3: CASSRGSGTNYEQYF
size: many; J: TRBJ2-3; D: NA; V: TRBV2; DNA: TGTGCCAGCAGTGACCTTGGACAGTCCACAGATACGCAGTATTTT; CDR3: CASSDLGQSTDTQYF
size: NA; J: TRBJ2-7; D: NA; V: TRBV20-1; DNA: TGCAGTGCTGCAAAGGGACGGATCTACGAGCAGTACTTC; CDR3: CSAAKGRIYEQYF
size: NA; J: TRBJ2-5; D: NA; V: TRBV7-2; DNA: TGTGCCAGCAGCCAGTTCCCCAGTGGCAGGGCAGGGACCCAGTACTTC; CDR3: CASSQFPSGRAGTQYF